The source of this T cell receptor beta chain is a study of neurological immune-mediated disorders. Study outcomes and limitations: While HTLV-1-associated myelopathy showed the greatest TCR clonal expansion, multiple sclerosis showed the least, falling below healthy controls. The absence of shared CDR3 amino acid sequences among expanded clones across subjects suggests private repertoires in all groups.

The cDNA was generated through 5'RACE incorporating 10-nucleotide random UMIs. TCRdb ran MiXCR on the 5' RACE reads and lists one entry per CDR3 protein. The data hold about 80,000 distinct CDR3 sequences, with around 9.9% observed a single time. The unsorted libraries were produced from 2 million PBMCs held at -80 C. The V and J ends lost 5 bases and 6 bases, in that order; junction bases with no gene match: 10. Germline CDR1 MNHNY, CDR2 SVGAGI (reference sequence). The CDR3 loop spans 14 amino acids. This clonotype was seen ten or more times. As yet, its antigen is unknown. The chain employs TRBV6-6 and TRBJ2-7; the match to TRBD2 covers 7 bases. The sequence derives from a man aged 45-65 years in good health. Sequencing was carried out using PBMCs. This chain's CDR3 is CASSNPLRGGEQYF. The CDR3 bases are TGTGCCAGCAGTAACCCTCTTCGCGGGGGCGAGCAGTACTTC.